The next 4 T cell receptor beta chains were all read from a single sample in a study of T cell repertoires in cytomegalovirus infection. TCRdb called the reads again in MiXCR, with one record for every CDR3 protein. The sample lists about 220,000 distinct CDR3 sequences; around 40% were seen once. Their cognate antigens are unknown. Source: CD8+ T cells from cultured PBMCs, taken from culture after CMV antigen stimulation. These receptors originate from a human donor in good health (CMV status not recorded). Some clones in this sample may be carry-over from other donors' samples.

This clonotype has just a few counts. The chain has TRBV11-2 and TRBJ2-7; D is uncertain. CDR3 length: 12 amino acids. Trimming cost V 2 bases and J 4 bases, with 6 bases left between them. Germline CDR1 is SGHAT and CDR2 is FQNNGV. The CDR3 DNA reads as TGTGCCAGCAGCTTACCGGAATACGAGCAGTACTTC. It translates to CASSLPEYEQYF.

This clonotype was counted at least ten times. The V and J genes are TRBV7-6 and TRBJ1-1; unclear D gene. V was cut by 1 base and J by 0 bases, with 12 bases left in between. This CDR3 has 16 amino acids. Germline loops: CDR1 SGHVS, CDR2 FNYEAQ. The CDR3 protein is CASSLGFRGVNTEAFF. In DNA form, the CDR3 reads TGTGCCAGCAGCTTAGGGTTTCGGGGTGTGAACACTGAAGCTTTCTTT.

This clonotype was counted between two and nine times. This chain joins TRBV2 and TRBJ2-5; D is ambiguous. Germline CDR1 SNHLY, CDR2 FYNNEI. The length of the CDR3 is 13 residues. CDR3 coding DNA: TGTGCAGTGGGTCCGCAGTACCAAGAGACCCAGTACTTC. This encodes CAVGPQYQETQYF.

The V gene is TRBV7-9, the J gene TRBJ1-2, with 7 bases fitting TRBD1. V lost 4 bases to trimming and J lost 1 base; unmatched junction nucleotides: 15. Germline V CDR1 and CDR2: SEHNR, FQNEAQ (reference sequence). The CDR3 sequence is 18 residues long. The CDR3 protein is CASSSGTAAFPFNYGYTF. Here the CDR3 DNA reads TGTGCCAGCAGCTCCGGGACAGCCGCTTTCCCCTTTAACTATGGCTACACCTTC.